This is a list of T cell receptor beta chains from one sample in a study of neoadjuvant nivolumab and ipilimumab in lung cancer. Sequencing was performed with immunoSEQ multiplex PCR; in TCRdb, only in-frame clones are kept and a portion is missing. The table shows about 9,000 clones, with 75% to 90% occurring only once. This specimen consisted of tumor tissue, obtained after neoadjuvant nivolumab, alone or with ipilimumab, at or shortly before surgery. These receptors all stem from an adult with non-small cell lung cancer. The CDR3 runs from the conserved cysteine through the conserved F or W. The D gene is left open where the match is weak. Expanded clones get a size class; other rows say once, few or many, or leave the size out.

J gene,clone size,D gene,V gene,CDR3 protein,CDR3 DNA
TRBJ1-5,-,-,TRBV10-2,CASSDGNNQPQHF,TGCGCCAGCAGCGACGGAAACAATCAGCCCCAGCATTTT
TRBJ1-1,-,-,TRBV2,CASGDPNTEAFF,TGTGCCAGCGGGGATCCGAACACTGAAGCTTTCTTT
TRBJ2-4,-,TRBD1,TRBV6-1,CASRTTGTDIQYF,TGTGCCAGCAGGACGACAGGGACGGACATTCAGTACTTC
TRBJ2-7,-,-,TRBV6-5,CASSYVKDSTYEQYF,TGTGCCAGCAGTTACGTTAAGGACTCGACCTACGAGCAGTACTTC
TRBJ1-2,-,-,TRBV21-1,CASSPWEGAESGYTF,TGTGCCAGCAGCCCTTGGGAGGGGGCGGAATCTGGCTACACCTTC
TRBJ1-1,-,-,TRBV14,CASSQIDSSTEAFF,TGTGCCAGCAGTCAGATCGACAGCTCCACTGAAGCTTTCTTT
TRBJ1-2,-,TRBD1,TRBV5-4,CASSLGTGTNGLYGYTF,TGTGCCAGCAGCTTGGGGACAGGGACCAACGGTCTCTATGGCTACACCTTC
TRBJ2-1,-,-,TRBV11-2,CASSLMDPYNEQFF,TGTGCCAGCAGCTTAATGGACCCCTACAATGAGCAGTTCTTC
TRBJ2-1,-,-,TRBV10-2,CASSEGAGSYNEQFF,TGCGCCAGCAGTGAAGGGGCAGGCTCCTACAATGAGCAGTTCTTC
TRBJ2-6,once,-,TRBV30,CAWSVYGGPGANVLTF,TGTGCCTGGAGTGTATATGGGGGTCCTGGGGCCAACGTCCTGACTTTC
TRBJ1-1,-,TRBD1,TRBV6-6,CASSSLGTGYTEAFF,TGTGCCAGCAGTTCCCTCGGGACAGGGTACACTGAAGCTTTCTTT
TRBJ1-2,-,-,TRBV19,CASSSRTNYGYTF,TGTGCCAGTAGTAGTAGAACTAACTATGGCTACACCTTC
TRBJ2-1,-,-,TRBV2,CASSEGRVEQFF,TGTGCCAGCAGTGAGGGCAGGGTGGAGCAGTTCTTC
TRBJ2-1,-,TRBD2,TRBV18,CASSPTRPGTSGRSSSYNEQFF,TGTGCCAGCTCACCCACGCGTCCCGGGACTAGCGGGAGGTCCTCGTCCTACAATGAGCAGTTCTTC
TRBJ2-1,once,TRBD2,TRBV6-1,CASSEARLAGALSVNEQFF,TGTGCCAGCAGTGAAGCTCGGCTAGCGGGAGCGCTTTCGGTAAATGAGCAGTTCTTC
TRBJ2-2,-,-,TRBV11-2,CASSLEGKATGELFF,TGTGCCAGCAGCTTAGAAGGGAAAGCCACCGGGGAGCTGTTTTTT
TRBJ1-4,-,TRBD1,TRBV4-1,CASSAFGGQLNEKLFF,TGCGCCAGCAGCGCATTTGGGGGACAGCTTAATGAAAAACTGTTTTTT
TRBJ1-1,few,-,TRBV9,CASSVAGGQDTEAFF,TGTGCCAGCAGCGTAGCTGGGGGCCAGGACACTGAAGCTTTCTTT
TRBJ2-3,-,-,TRBV5-4,CASSLDAGRSPDTQYF,TGTGCCAGCAGCTTGGATGCTGGCCGTAGCCCAGATACGCAGTATTTT
TRBJ1-1,-,-,TRBV6-5,CASSYKRLTEAFF,TGTGCCAGCAGTTACAAGAGGTTGACTGAAGCTTTCTTT
TRBJ2-5,-,-,TRBV27,CASSLRIGTTGNRETQYF,TGTGCCAGCAGTTTACGCATCGGGACCACGGGCAATAGAGAGACCCAGTACTTC
TRBJ2-3,-,TRBD2,TRBV7-3,CASSLYSGGVGTDTQYF,TGTGCCAGCAGCTTGTATAGCGGGGGGGTCGGCACAGATACGCAGTATTTT
TRBJ2-1,once,-,TRBV9,CASSVRRDDQQFF,TGTGCCAGCAGCGTAAGGAGAGATGATCAGCAGTTCTTC
TRBJ2-1,-,TRBD2,TRBV27,CASSPSGRGGQFF,TGTGCCAGCAGTCCTAGCGGGAGAGGAGGGCAGTTCTTC
TRBJ2-5,-,-,TRBV7-8,CASSFLPLGSETQYF,TGTGCCAGCAGCTTTCTCCCCCTAGGGTCGGAGACCCAGTACTTC
TRBJ1-1,-,-,TRBV11-2,CASSLEATEAFF,TGTGCCAGCAGCTTAGAGGCCACTGAAGCTTTCTTT
TRBJ1-1,-,-,TRBV7-9,CASSQEHEAFF,TGTGCCAGCAGCCAGGAGCATGAAGCTTTCTTT
TRBJ1-1,-,-,TRBV15,CATSRDVHTGTEAFF,TGTGCCACCAGCAGAGATGTTCACACGGGGACTGAAGCTTTCTTT
TRBJ2-5,medium-sized,-,TRBV2,CASSGSGHLYQETQYF,TGTGCCAGCAGTGGTTCGGGACACTTGTACCAAGAGACCCAGTACTTC
TRBJ1-2,-,-,TRBV6-6,CASSYSYGLDYGYTF,TGTGCCAGCAGTTACTCGTACGGGTTAGACTATGGCTACACCTTC
TRBJ1-2,-,-,TRBV13,CASSLGTGPYGYTF,TGTGCCAGCAGCTTAGGGACAGGTCCATATGGCTACACCTTC
TRBJ1-2,-,TRBD1,TRBV4-2,CASSQDRQGAYGYTF,TGTGCCAGCAGCCAAGATAGGCAGGGGGCGTATGGCTACACCTTC
TRBJ2-6,-,-,TRBV30,CAWSWTALGANVLTF,TGTGCCTGGAGTTGGACAGCTCTCGGGGCCAACGTCCTGACTTTC
TRBJ1-2,-,-,TRBV29-1,CSVGTRDMSYGYTF,TGCAGCGTTGGCACCCGGGACATGTCTTATGGCTACACCTTC
TRBJ2-5,-,-,TRBV5-1,CASRYWGETQYF,TGCGCCAGCAGATACTGGGGGGAGACCCAGTACTTC
TRBJ1-2,once,-,TRBV6-5,CASSYSGEVYGYTF,TGTGCCAGCAGTTACTCTGGGGAAGTCTATGGCTACACCTTC
TRBJ2-6,-,-,TRBV5-1,CASEVRSGANVLTF,TGCGCCAGCGAAGTCCGCTCTGGGGCCAACGTCCTGACTTTC
TRBJ1-5,-,TRBD1,TRBV30,CAWDRDRGQPQHF,TGTGCCTGGGACCGGGACAGGGGACAGCCCCAGCATTTT
TRBJ2-1,-,-,TRBV7-9,CASSLYGGTYNEQFF,TGTGCCAGCAGCTTGTACGGGGGAACCTACAATGAGCAGTTCTTC
TRBJ1-2,few,TRBD1,TRBV7-6,CASSPGQGASGYTF,TGTGCCAGCAGCCCCGGACAGGGGGCTTCTGGCTACACCTTC
TRBJ1-1,-,TRBD1,TRBV7-9,CASSSRTGRGVSSTEAFF,TGTGCCAGCAGCTCCCGGACAGGGAGAGGAGTTAGTAGCACTGAAGCTTTCTTT
TRBJ1-6,-,-,TRBV7-9,CASSRTDPSSYNSPLHF,TGTGCCAGCAGCCGGACAGATCCAAGCTCCTATAATTCACCCCTCCACTTT